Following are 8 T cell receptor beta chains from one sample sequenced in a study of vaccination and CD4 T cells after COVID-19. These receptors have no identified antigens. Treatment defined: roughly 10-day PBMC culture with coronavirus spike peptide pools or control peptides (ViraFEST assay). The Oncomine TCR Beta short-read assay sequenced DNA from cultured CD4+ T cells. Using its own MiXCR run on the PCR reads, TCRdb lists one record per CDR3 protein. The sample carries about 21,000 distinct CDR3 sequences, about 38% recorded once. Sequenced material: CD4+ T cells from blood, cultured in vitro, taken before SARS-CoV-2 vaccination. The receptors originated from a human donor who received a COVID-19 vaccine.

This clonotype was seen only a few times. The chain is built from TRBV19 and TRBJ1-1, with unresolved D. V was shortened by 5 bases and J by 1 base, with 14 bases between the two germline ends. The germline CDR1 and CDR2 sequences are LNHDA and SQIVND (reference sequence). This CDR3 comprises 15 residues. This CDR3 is CASSDAYGGNTEAFF. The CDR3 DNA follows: TGTGCCAGTAGTGACGCCTATGGAGGGAACACTGAAGCTTTCTTT.

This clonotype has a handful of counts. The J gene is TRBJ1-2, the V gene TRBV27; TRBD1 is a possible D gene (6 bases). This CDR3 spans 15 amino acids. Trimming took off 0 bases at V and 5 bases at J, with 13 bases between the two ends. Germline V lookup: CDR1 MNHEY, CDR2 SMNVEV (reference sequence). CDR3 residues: CASSLSMGGLYGYTF. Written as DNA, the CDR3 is TGTGCCAGCAGTTTATCGATGGGGGGCCTTTATGGCTACACCTTC.

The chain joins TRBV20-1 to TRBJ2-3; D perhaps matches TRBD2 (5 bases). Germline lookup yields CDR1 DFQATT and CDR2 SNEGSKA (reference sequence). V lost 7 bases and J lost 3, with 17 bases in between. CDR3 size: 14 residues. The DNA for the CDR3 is TGCAGTGATAGCACCGGAGGCGGTACAGATACGCAGTATTTT. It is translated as CSDSTGGGTDTQYF.

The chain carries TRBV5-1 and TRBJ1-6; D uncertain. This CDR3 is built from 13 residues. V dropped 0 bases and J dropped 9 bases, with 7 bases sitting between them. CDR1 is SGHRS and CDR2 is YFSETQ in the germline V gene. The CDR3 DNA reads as TGCGCCAGCAGCTTGGAAGTAAGTTCACCCCTCCACTTT. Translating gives CASSLEVSSPLHF.

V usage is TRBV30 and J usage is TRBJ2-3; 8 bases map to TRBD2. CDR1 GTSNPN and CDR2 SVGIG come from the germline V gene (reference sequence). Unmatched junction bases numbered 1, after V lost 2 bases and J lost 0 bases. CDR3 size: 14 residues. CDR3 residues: CAWSSGGSTDTQYF. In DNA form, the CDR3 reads TGTGCCTGGAGTTCGGGGGGGAGCACAGATACGCAGTATTTT.

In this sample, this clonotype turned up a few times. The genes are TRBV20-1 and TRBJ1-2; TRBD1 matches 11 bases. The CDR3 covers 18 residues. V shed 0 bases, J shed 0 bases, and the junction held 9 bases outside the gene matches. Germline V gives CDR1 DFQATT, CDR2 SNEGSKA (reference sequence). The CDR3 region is CSARDDGDRGTSNYGYTF. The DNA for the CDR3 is TGCAGTGCTAGAGATGACGGGGACAGGGGGACGTCTAACTATGGCTACACCTTC.

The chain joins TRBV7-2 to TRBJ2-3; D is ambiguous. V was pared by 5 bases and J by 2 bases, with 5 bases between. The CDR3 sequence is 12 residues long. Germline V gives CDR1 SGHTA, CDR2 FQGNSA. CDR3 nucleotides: TGTGCCAGCAGCCCGAACACAGATACGCAGTATTTT. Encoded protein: CASSPNTDTQYF.

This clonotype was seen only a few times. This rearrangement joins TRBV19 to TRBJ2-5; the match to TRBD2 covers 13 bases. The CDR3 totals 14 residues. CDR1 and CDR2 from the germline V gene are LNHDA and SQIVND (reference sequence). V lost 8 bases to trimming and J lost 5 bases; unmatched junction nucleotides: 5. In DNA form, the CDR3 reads TGTGCCAGTCGGACTAGCGGGGGTCAGGAGACCCAGTACTTC. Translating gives CASRTSGGQETQYF.